The entry below gives a single T cell receptor (beta chain) sequence along with its context. Its antigen is not identified. The data originate from a study of cytomegalovirus exposure and HLA in healthy donors. Germline lookup yields CDR1 SGHAT and CDR2 FQNNGV. This CDR3 is 15 amino acids long. Trimming shortened V by 3 bases and J by 6 bases, and 17 bases separated the two germline ends. The study's findings and limits: Listed as cytomegalovirus-associated were 150 or so TCR beta chains. Usually a TCR sequence was rare, but some public TCRs were found in many donors.

Some clones are missing from TCRdb's copy, which holds only in-frame ones; the method was immunoSEQ multiplex PCR. The sample yields 110,000 to 150,000 clones, approximately 85% seen once. Material: PBMCs. The sequence came from a woman between 25 and 40 years old in good health and CMV-seronegative. The chain employs TRBV11-2 and TRBJ1-2; D is perhaps TRBD1 (6 bases). CDR3: CASSFTTGKVDGYTF. The CDR3, as DNA: TGTGCCAGCAGCTTCACCACAGGGAAAGTAGATGGCTACACCTTC.